This entry lists 31 T cell receptor beta chains sequenced from one sample in a study of post-analysis software for immune sequencing data. For these receptors, no antigen is known. Regarding the study as a whole: Patients carried roughly five TRBV segments more frequently than controls did, and TRBV5-6, TRBV5-1 and TRBV20-1 were among them.

Built from TCR beta cDNA, the libraries had unique molecular identifiers in them. TCRdb analysed the PCR reads with MiXCR anew, one entry per CDR3 protein. In the table there are some 890,000 distinct CDR3 sequences, about 53% of which are singletons. What was sequenced was blood. The origin of the receptors is a girl aged 5-17 years with multiple sclerosis.

The rearrangement uses TRBV6-6 and TRBJ2-1; a weak D match, TRBD2 (5 bases). Germline CDR1 reads MNHNY; CDR2 reads SVGAGI (reference sequence). This CDR3 comprises 14 residues. The V end lost 0 bases, the J end lost 3 bases, and 6 bases lay between the germline ends. CDR3 in amino acids: CASSYSGSYNEQFF. In DNA, the CDR3 is TGTGCCAGCAGTTACTCAGGGAGCTACAATGAGCAGTTCTTC.

This clonotype has only a few counts. The chain has TRBV20-1 and TRBJ2-3; TRBD2 matches 10 bases. The germline V gene encodes CDR1 DFQATT and CDR2 SNEGSKA (reference sequence). V dropped 4 bases and J dropped 4; count of bases not matched to a gene: 11. This CDR3 has 16 amino acids. The CDR3 nucleotides read TGCAGTGCTATACCCGGGACTAGCGCCGCCCCAGATACGCAGTATTTT. Amino acids: CSAIPGTSAAPDTQYF.

The chain uses TRBV20-1 and TRBJ2-1, with TRBD2 matching over 8 bases. CDR3 length: 15 amino acids. V trimming: 5 bases; J trimming: 4 bases; junction bases outside the gene matches: 10. Germline lookup yields CDR1 DFQATT and CDR2 SNEGSKA (reference sequence). CDR3 region: CSALPQSGRYNEQFF. CDR3 nucleotide sequence: TGCAGTGCTTTACCCCAAAGCGGGAGATACAATGAGCAGTTCTTC.

This chain links TRBV29-1 with TRBJ1-2; 9 bases align to TRBD1. The CDR3 has 14 residues. Germline values: CDR1 SQVTM, CDR2 ANQGSEA. J gave up 7 bases and V 4 bases, and 10 bases lay outside the gene matches. CDR3 protein: CSVGPGTGLAGYTF. The CDR3 DNA sequence: TGCAGCGTTGGACCCGGGACAGGGCTGGCTGGCTACACCTTC. Supplemented by reference TRBV29-1 and TRBJ1-2, the full variable domain reads SAVISQKPSRDICQRGTSLTIQCQVDSQVTMMFWYRQQPGQSLTLIATANQGSEATYESGFVIDKFPISRPNLTFSTLTVSNMSPEDSSIYLCSVGPGTGLAGYTFGSGTRLTVV.

V gene TRBV6-1 combines with J gene TRBJ1-1; perhaps TRBD1 as D (6 bases). The CDR3 has 14 residues. With 9 bases removed from V and 1 base from J, the gap between germline ends came to 15 bases. The V gene's germline CDR1 is MNHNS and CDR2 SASEGT. The CDR3 nucleotides read TGTGCCAGTCTTACCGGGACAAAGAACACTGAAGCTTTCTTT. Its protein is CASLTGTKNTEAFF.

The chain joins TRBV10-3 to TRBJ2-7; maybe TRBD1 (5 bases). The CDR3 is 13 residues long. In germline, CDR1 is ENHRY, CDR2 SYGVKD. The ends were cut back, 10 bases at V and 4 bases at J, with 17 bases in the middle. In DNA, the CDR3 is TGTGCCACCTCGAAGGACACCATTTACGAGCAGTACTTC. It codes for CATSKDTIYEQYF.

This clonotype appeared a few times. The V gene is TRBV4-1, the J gene TRBJ2-7; TRBD1 matches 8 bases. This CDR3 contains 14 residues. Germline loops: CDR1 MGHRA, CDR2 YSYEKL. V lost 5 bases to trimming and J lost 0 bases; unmatched junction nucleotides: 3. The CDR3 sequence is CASSKGQDSYEQYF. The DNA of the CDR3 is TGCGCCAGCAGCAAGGGACAGGACTCCTACGAGCAGTACTTC.

This clonotype was seen a few times. The chain combines TRBV29-1 with TRBJ1-2, with 12 bases lining up with TRBD1. The V segment lost 7 bases and the J segment 6 bases; nucleotides outside the gene matches: 9. There are 14 residues in the CDR3. Germline CDR1 reads SQVTM; CDR2 reads ANQGSEA. The CDR3 is CSAQAGTGGDGYTF. DNA for the CDR3: TGCAGCGCGCAGGCCGGGACAGGGGGCGATGGCTACACCTTC.

This clonotype came up a few times. The chain links TRBV7-8 to TRBJ2-3; D remains unclear. Germline V lookup: CDR1 SGHVS, CDR2 FQNEAQ. This CDR3 contains 14 residues. V was shortened by 1 base and J by 6 bases, with 11 bases between the two germline ends. The CDR3 loop is CASSLVLDLDTQYF. The CDR3, as DNA: TGTGCCAGCAGCTTAGTGTTGGATTTGGATACGCAGTATTTT.

This clonotype was seen more than once but under ten times. The chain has TRBV10-3 and TRBJ1-1, with a weak D call TRBD1 (5 bases). V lost 3 bases and J 4 bases, leaving 6 bases between the germline ends. CDR3 size: 12 residues. CDR1 and CDR2 from the germline V gene are ENHRY and SYGVKD. The CDR3 region has the DNA TGTGCCATCAGTGATGGGGGCACTGAAGCTTTCTTT. Protein sequence: CAISDGGTEAFF.

The J gene is TRBJ2-7, the V gene TRBV27; 15 bases are shared with TRBD2. Germline CDR1 is MNHEY and CDR2 is SMNVEV (reference sequence). This CDR3 is built from 18 residues. The ends lost 5 bases at V and 1 base at J; junction bases unmatched: 9. As DNA, the CDR3 is TGTGCCAGCAGTCCAATCGGGACTAGCGGGAGGTGGTCCTACGAGCAGTACTTC. This sequence encodes CASSPIGTSGRWSYEQYF.

This clonotype turned up a few times. V gene TRBV20-1 combines with J gene TRBJ2-6, with unresolved D. Germline-derived CDR1 and CDR2 are DFQATT and SNEGSKA (reference sequence). V gave up 3 bases and J gave up 0 bases, with 12 bases separating them. The CDR3 totals 16 residues. This CDR3 is CSARWAGASGANVLTF. CDR3 nucleotides: TGCAGTGCTAGGTGGGCAGGCGCCTCTGGGGCCAACGTCCTGACTTTC.

The rearrangement uses TRBV6-6 and TRBJ1-6; D not certain. The CDR3 consists of 14 residues. Germline CDR1 reads MNHNY; CDR2 reads SVGAGI (reference sequence). Trimming removed 4 bases from V and 6 bases from J, with 10 bases in between. This chain's CDR3 is CASSSPKGNSPLHF. The DNA for the CDR3 is TGTGCCAGCAGTTCCCCTAAGGGTAATTCACCCCTCCACTTT.

The DNA for the CDR3 is TGTGCCAGCTCACCCCAAGGGGACTCGGGGGTCGCTTTCTTT. As protein: CASSPQGDSGVAFF. The gene calls are TRBV18 and TRBJ1-1; D may be TRBD1 (5 bases). This CDR3 is built from 14 residues. Per germline, CDR1 KGHSH and CDR2 LQKENI. Trimming stripped 3 bases from V and 11 bases from J, with 19 bases between.

CDR3 coding DNA: TGCGCCAGCACAGAACAAACAGTGCCCCTCGGGGAGACCCAGTACTTC. This translates into CASTEQTVPLGETQYF. The V and J genes are TRBV5-1 and TRBJ2-5; D uncertain. Between the trimmed V and J ends, which lost 6 bases and 5 bases, there was a span of 23 bases. This CDR3 is built from 16 residues. Germline loops: CDR1 SGHRS, CDR2 YFSETQ.

In this sample, this clonotype turned up once. The chain carries TRBV29-1 and TRBJ2-1; D is tentatively TRBD1 or TRBD2 (5 bases each). The V end was cut by 6 bases, the J end by 4 bases, with 16 bases between. The germline V gene has CDR1 SQVTM and CDR2 ANQGSEA. There are 14 residues in the CDR3. CDR3 bases: TGCAGCGTGGCTTCCGGGACGAGGTACAATGAGCAGTTCTTC. It encodes CSVASGTRYNEQFF.

This clonotype was detected only a few times. J is TRBJ1-1 and V is TRBV4-1; a weak D match, TRBD1 (6 bases). CDR3 length: 15 amino acids. The V gene's germline CDR1 is MGHRA and CDR2 YSYEKL. The V gene lost 0 bases and the J gene lost 3 bases, with 11 bases spanning the gap. CDR3 residues: CASSQEAGAHTEAFF. As DNA, the CDR3 is TGCGCCAGCAGCCAAGAGGCAGGGGCTCACACTGAAGCTTTCTTT.

The V gene is TRBV11-2, the J gene TRBJ2-1; no reliable D call. Trimming pared 5 bases from V and 10 bases from J, leaving 12 bases between. The CDR3 extends over 12 amino acids. The germline V gene encodes CDR1 SGHAT and CDR2 FQNNGV. The CDR3 protein is CASSNEGYEQFF. DNA of the CDR3: TGTGCCAGCAGCAATGAAGGCTACGAGCAGTTCTTC.

The V gene is TRBV7-2, the J gene TRBJ2-6, with TRBD2 matching over 8 bases. Germline V lookup: CDR1 SGHTA, CDR2 FQGNSA. This CDR3 is built from 18 residues. V was pared by 1 base and J by 0 bases, with 5 bases of the junction left unmatched. CDR3 residues: CASSLVGRGSSGANVLTF. DNA of the CDR3: TGTGCCAGCAGCTTAGTCGGGAGGGGGAGCTCTGGGGCCAACGTCCTGACTTTC.

This clonotype turned up a few times. The chain employs TRBV7-9 and TRBJ2-5; D assignment may be TRBD1 or TRBD2 (6 bases each). Trimming took off 5 bases at V and 11 bases at J, with 18 bases between the two ends. This CDR3 has 13 amino acids. Per germline, CDR1 SEHNR and CDR2 FQNEAQ (reference sequence). CDR3 nucleotide sequence: TGTGCCAGCAGCACAGGGCCCCGCGGGGAGCAGTACTTC. Protein sequence: CASSTGPRGEQYF.

The genes are TRBV30 and TRBJ1-5; D is undetermined. Germline V gives CDR1 GTSNPN, CDR2 SVGIG (reference sequence). The CDR3 extends over 14 amino acids. Trimming shortened V by 1 base and J by 4 bases, and 11 bases separated the two germline ends. The DNA of the CDR3 is TGTGCCTGGAGTGGGCGGACGGGGAATCAGCCCCAGCATTTT. Its translation: CAWSGRTGNQPQHF.

The rearrangement links TRBV20-1 to TRBJ2-1; the match to TRBD2 covers 7 bases. V trimming: 7 bases; J trimming: 8 bases; junction bases outside the gene matches: 8. The V gene's germline CDR1 is DFQATT and CDR2 SNEGSKA (reference sequence). CDR3 size: 12 residues. CDR3 bases: TGCAGTGGGGGGAGACGGGGGGATGAGCAGTTCTTC. This codes for CSGGRRGDEQFF.

The V gene is TRBV7-2, the J gene TRBJ2-5; 7 positions match TRBD2. The J call may be incorrect, as the DNA end agrees better with TRBJ2-7. The V gene's germline CDR1 is SGHTA and CDR2 FQGNSA. The CDR3 is made up of 18 amino acids. For the CDR3, the DNA is TGTGCCAGCAGCTTTCTGGGAGGGGTAACAGGAGTTTCCTACGAGCAGTACTTC. It is translated as CASSFLGGVTGVSYEQYF.

Comment on this clonotype: At one boundary the junction diverges from the germline segment, which might be a read error. This rearrangement joins TRBV15 to TRBJ2-7, with D possibly being TRBD1 (5 bases). The germline CDR1 and CDR2 sequences are LNHNV and YYDKDF (reference sequence). CDR3 length: 13 residues. The CDR3 sequence: CATSRAGPYEQNF. CDR3 nucleotide sequence: TGTGCCACCAGCAGAGCAGGGCCCTACGAGCAGAACTTC. The variable domain in full, completed from reference TRBV15 and TRBJ2-7, reads DAMVIQNPRYQVTQFGKPVTLSCSQTLNHNVMYWYQQKSSQAPKLLFHYYDKDFNNEADTPDNFQSRRPNTSFCFLDIRSPGLGDTAMYLCATSRAGPYEQNFGPGTRLTVT.

This clonotype was seen a few times. V gene TRBV12-3 or TRBV12-4 combines with J gene TRBJ2-3, with D perhaps TRBD1 (5 bases). Trimming removed 5 bases at V and 5 bases at J, with 14 bases between. The CDR3 sequence is 14 residues long. Written as DNA, the CDR3 is TGTGCCAGCAGTCTTCCAGGGTTGCTAGATACGCAGTATTTT. Protein product: CASSLPGLLDTQYF.

The chain uses TRBV5-1 and TRBJ2-5, with D tentatively TRBD2 (5 bases). Between the trimmed V and J ends, which lost 0 bases and 2 bases, there was a span of 14 bases. There are 16 residues in the CDR3. The V gene's germline CDR1 is SGHRS and CDR2 YFSETQ. As DNA, the CDR3 is TGCGCCAGCAGCTTGGGTCGCTCGGGGTCACAAGAGACCCAGTACTTC. Protein: CASSLGRSGSQETQYF.

This clonotype was counted between two and nine times. The chain carries TRBV7-9 and TRBJ1-2; D is perhaps TRBD1 (5 bases). Germline lookup yields CDR1 SEHNR and CDR2 FQNEAQ (reference sequence). CDR3 size: 14 residues. Trimming pared 5 bases from V and 5 bases from J, leaving 15 bases between. CDR3 sequence reads: CASSLSGASYGYTF. The CDR3 DNA reads TGTGCCAGCAGCCTATCCGGGGCCTCGTATGGCTACACCTTC.

The J gene is TRBJ2-7, the V gene TRBV27, with D hard to call. Trimming pared 6 bases from V and 0 bases from J, leaving 9 bases between. This CDR3 comprises 13 residues. Germline V CDR1 and CDR2: MNHEY, SMNVEV (reference sequence). The CDR3 loop reads CASRPRSSYEQYF. CDR3 DNA: TGTGCCAGCAGGCCCAGGAGCTCCTACGAGCAGTACTTC.

This clonotype was detected only a few times. The chain has TRBV20-1 and TRBJ2-4, with a weak D call TRBD2 (5 bases). Germline lookup yields CDR1 DFQATT and CDR2 SNEGSKA (reference sequence). The germline V and J ends were trimmed by 6 bases and 8 bases, with 14 bases remaining between them. CDR3 length equals 12 residues. CDR3 nucleotides: TGCAGTGCGCAGGACGGACTCGACATTCAGTACTTC. Amino acids: CSAQDGLDIQYF.

This clonotype came up a few times. The rearrangement links TRBV5-1 to TRBJ2-6; perhaps TRBD2 as D (7 bases). The germline CDR1 and CDR2 sequences are SGHRS and YFSETQ. This CDR3 spans 17 amino acids. Trimming took off 2 bases at V and 4 bases at J, with 16 bases between the two ends. The CDR3 DNA reads TGCGCCAGCAGCTTCTATCCGGGGGGCGACGGGGCCAACGTCCTGACTTTC. Translating it yields CASSFYPGGDGANVLTF.

There are a few counts of this clonotype. The chain uses TRBV12-3 or TRBV12-4 and TRBJ2-1, with TRBD2 identical over 11 bases. V shed 2 bases and J 6 bases; nucleotides not matched to a gene: 3. The CDR3 is made up of 15 amino acids. The CDR3 loop is CASSLPSGRTNEQFF. CDR3 nucleotides: TGTGCCAGCAGTTTACCTAGCGGGAGGACCAATGAGCAGTTCTTC.